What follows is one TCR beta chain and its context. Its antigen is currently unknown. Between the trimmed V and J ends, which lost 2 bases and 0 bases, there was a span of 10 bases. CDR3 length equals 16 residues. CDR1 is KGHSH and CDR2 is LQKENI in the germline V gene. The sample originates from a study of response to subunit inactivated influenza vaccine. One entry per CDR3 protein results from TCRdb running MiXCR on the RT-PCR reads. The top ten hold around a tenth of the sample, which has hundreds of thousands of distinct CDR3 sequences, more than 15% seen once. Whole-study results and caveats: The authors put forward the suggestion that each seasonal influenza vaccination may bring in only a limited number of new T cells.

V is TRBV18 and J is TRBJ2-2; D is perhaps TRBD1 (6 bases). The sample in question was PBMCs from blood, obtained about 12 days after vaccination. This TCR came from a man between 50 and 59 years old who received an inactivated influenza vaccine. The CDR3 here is CASSPVRDTNTGELFF. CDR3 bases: TGTGCCAGCTCACCAGTCCGGGACACGAACACCGGGGAGCTGTTTTTT.